These 21 T cell receptor beta chains share one sample of origin, sequenced in a study of T cell repertoires in cytomegalovirus infection. MiXCR, run by TCRdb on the reads, gives a single entry per CDR3 protein. Found here are about 440,000 distinct CDR3 sequences, approximately 30% of them singletons; the top ten hold 12% to 15%. The sample consisted of PBMCs. The receptors derive from a human donor in good health (CMV status not recorded). Some clones in this sample may be carry-over from other donors' samples.

In this sample, this clonotype turned up a few times. The V gene is TRBV12-3 or TRBV12-4, the J gene TRBJ1-6; the D is unclear. The CDR3 consists of 15 residues. Trimming cost V 7 bases and J 7 bases, with 17 bases left between them. The CDR3, as DNA: TGTGCCAGCACCCCCAACACCGGAGGAAATTCACCCCTCCACTTT. This gives the protein CASTPNTGGNSPLHF.

The chain uses TRBV7-4 and TRBJ2-7, with D tentatively TRBD1 (6 bases). The V end lost 0 bases, the J end lost 5 bases, and 20 bases lay between the germline ends. CDR3 size: 17 residues. The germline gives CDR1 SGHVT, CDR2 SQSDAQ. CDR3 in DNA: TGTGCCAGCAGCTTAGCGCCCCTCGAGGGGGTCGGTCACGAGCAGTACTTC. Translated, it gives CASSLAPLEGVGHEQYF.

This clonotype was recorded many times. The V gene is TRBV7-2, the J gene TRBJ2-3; TRBD2 matches at 12 bases. Germline V CDR1 and CDR2: SGHTA, FQGNSA. V gave up 5 bases and J gave up 5 bases; unmatched junction bases: 5. The CDR3 totals 15 residues. For the CDR3, the DNA is TGTGCCAGCAGCACCCGACTAGCGGGGGTAGATACGCAGTATTTT. Amino acid sequence: CASSTRLAGVDTQYF.

Note on this clonotype: Compared with germline, one end of the junction differs, possibly owing to a read error. The V and J genes are TRBV4-1 and TRBJ1-1; unclear D gene. CDR1 is MGHRA and CDR2 is YSYEKL in the germline V gene. The CDR3 spans 14 residues. CDR3 residues: CASSQDWFNTEDFF. The CDR3 bases are TGCGCCAGCAGCCAAGATTGGTTTAACACTGAAGATTTCTTT.

The chain has TRBV11-3 and TRBJ2-2; D uncertain. Germline CDR1 and CDR2: SGHNT and YENEEA. This CDR3 contains 13 residues. V gave up 6 bases and J gave up 7 bases, with 12 bases separating them. The CDR3 is CASSWSPDGELFF. The CDR3 region has the DNA TGTGCCAGCAGTTGGTCCCCGGACGGGGAGCTGTTTTTT.

This clonotype turned up a few times. The chain employs TRBV15 and TRBJ2-3, with D perhaps TRBD1 (6 bases). Trimming took off 6 bases at V and 3 bases at J, with 10 bases between the two ends. The germline V gene has CDR1 LNHNV and CDR2 YYDKDF (reference sequence). The CDR3 has 13 amino acids. As DNA, the CDR3 is TGTGCCACCAGAGGACAGAGAACAGATACGCAGTATTTT. It translates to CATRGQRTDTQYF.

This clonotype showed up many times. This chain links TRBV7-9 with TRBJ1-5; TRBD1 matches at 9 bases. CDR1 is SEHNR, CDR2 FQNEAQ, per germline (reference sequence). Trimming took 5 bases from V and 3 from J; bases not matched to a gene: 8. This CDR3 region has 16 residues. CDR3 bases: TGTGCCAGCAGCCGATCCGGGACAGGGTCCAATCAGCCCCAGCATTTT. It specifies CASSRSGTGSNQPQHF. The variable domain in full, completed from reference TRBV7-9 and TRBJ1-5, reads DTGVSQNPRHKITKRGQNVTFRCDPISEHNRLYWYRQTLGQGPEFLTYFQNEAQLEKSRLLSDRFSAERPKGSFSTLEIQRTEQGDSAMYLCASSRSGTGSNQPQHFGDGTRLSIL.

A few counts support this clonotype. Here the CDR3 DNA reads TGTGCCAGCAGCTTCCAGGGCGTCCAAGAGACCCAGTACTTC. Its protein is CASSFQGVQETQYF. J is TRBJ2-5 and V is TRBV5-5, with D perhaps TRBD1 (5 bases). Germline V CDR1 and CDR2: SGHKS, YYEKEE (reference sequence). V gave up 2 bases and J gave up 1 base, with 9 bases separating them. CDR3 size: 14 residues.

The chain couples TRBV7-2 to TRBJ2-5; the match to TRBD1 covers 9 bases. CDR1 and CDR2 (germline): SGHTA, FQGNSA. The CDR3 sequence is 16 residues long. Trimming removed 0 bases from V and 5 bases from J; junction bases left unmatched: 7. The CDR3 region is CASSLAAGTGWETQYF. In DNA form, the CDR3 reads TGTGCCAGCAGCTTAGCCGCAGGGACAGGGTGGGAGACCCAGTACTTC.

This clonotype was detected once. This could be a read error, since a much larger clone is one nucleotide away. The chain is built from TRBV7-2 and TRBJ1-3; D gene unclear. This CDR3 comprises 16 residues. V lost 1 base, J lost 0 bases, and 10 bases lay in between. The germline CDR1 and CDR2 sequences are SGHTA and FQGNSA. CDR3: CASSLDGDRSGNTIYF. DNA of the CDR3: TGTGCCAGCAGCTTAGATGGCGACCGCTCTGGAAACACCATATATTTT.

This clonotype has at least ten counts. The chain employs TRBV7-8 and TRBJ1-5; maybe TRBD1 (6 bases). CDR1 is SGHVS, CDR2 FQNEAQ, per germline. The CDR3 covers 15 residues. Trimming removed 2 bases from V and 1 base from J, with 9 bases in between. The CDR3 DNA sequence: TGTGCCAGCAGCTTAACTAGGGGGAGCAATCAGCCCCAGCATTTT. Its protein is CASSLTRGSNQPQHF.

V and J are TRBV20-1 and TRBJ2-6; D is perhaps TRBD1 (7 bases). The germline V gene encodes CDR1 DFQATT and CDR2 SNEGSKA (reference sequence). CDR3 size: 17 residues. Trimming left V 0 bases short and J 2 bases short, with 14 bases between. The CDR3 nucleotides read TGCAGTGCTAGAGATATGGAGGGGGCGCCTGGGGCCAACGTCCTGACTTTC. Translating it yields CSARDMEGAPGANVLTF.

The chain combines TRBV7-9 with TRBJ2-5; no reliable D call. The CDR3 is 12 residues long. Trimming took 5 bases from V and 5 from J, leaving 9 bases between them. CDR1 SEHNR and CDR2 FQNEAQ come from the germline V gene (reference sequence). CDR3: CASSTSDETQYF. Written as DNA, the CDR3 is TGTGCCAGCAGCACCAGTGATGAGACCCAGTACTTC.

Notes on this clonotype: This CDR3 is missing its conserved last phenylalanine or tryptophan, likely due to a read error. The DNA is omitted, as the CDR3 cannot be located on it reliably, and the CDR3 follows TCRdb's listing. This chain connects TRBV28 to TRBJ1-5; the table names TRBD1, a call not compared with the DNA. The germline CDR1 and CDR2 sequences are MDHEN and SYDVKM. A total of 16 residues make up the CDR3, ends included. The CDR3 is CASSFLPGGSNQPQPC.

This clonotype was counted only a few times. This sequence joins TRBV12-3 or TRBV12-4 and TRBJ1-5, with D unresolved. Trimming removed 2 bases at V and 0 bases at J, with 20 bases between. This CDR3 contains 19 residues. CDR3 protein: CASSLMSLMGRHSNQPQHF. The CDR3 DNA follows: TGTGCCAGCAGTTTAATGAGCCTGATGGGCAGACATAGCAATCAGCCCCAGCATTTT.

The sample holds many counts of this clonotype. This chain joins TRBV7-2 and TRBJ1-5; D unresolved. The CDR3 loop spans 16 amino acids. V was clipped by 1 base and J by 0 bases, with 10 bases between them. Germline CDR1 and CDR2: SGHTA and FQGNSA. The CDR3 here is CASSLDWGGSNQPQHF. CDR3 coding DNA: TGTGCCAGCAGCTTAGATTGGGGAGGTAGCAATCAGCCCCAGCATTTT. The entire variable domain, with the rest obtained from reference TRBV7-2 and TRBJ1-5, is as follows: GAGVSQSPSNKVTEKGKDVELRCDPISGHTALYWYRQSLGQGLEFLIYFQGNSAPDKSGLPSDRFSAERTGGSVSTLTIQRTQQEDSAVYLCASSLDWGGSNQPQHFGDGTRLSIL.

This clonotype was picked up many times. The chain uses TRBV7-2 and TRBJ1-2; TRBD1 agrees at 7 bases. Germline CDR1 SGHTA, CDR2 FQGNSA. This CDR3 is 18 amino acids long. J gave up 3 bases and V 5 bases, and 18 bases lay outside the gene matches. CDR3 in DNA: TGTGCCAGCAGCCGATCCACCGAGTTACAGGGGTGGGACTATGGCTACACCTTC. It codes for CASSRSTELQGWDYGYTF.

This chain connects TRBV5-4 to TRBJ1-2, with 11 bases identical to TRBD1. CDR1 and CDR2 from the germline V gene are SGHNT and YYREEE (reference sequence). The ends lost 0 bases at V and 5 bases at J; junction bases unmatched: 3. The CDR3 is 15 amino acids. The CDR3 region is CASSLEDRGPYGYTF. The CDR3 DNA reads as TGTGCCAGCAGCTTGGAGGACAGGGGGCCTTATGGCTACACCTTC.

At least ten counts were recorded for this clonotype. The chain couples TRBV19 to TRBJ1-5; TRBD1 agrees at 7 bases. The CDR3 is made up of 14 amino acids. Losses at the gene ends were 5 bases for V and 11 bases for J; bases not matched to a gene: 12. Germline lookup yields CDR1 LNHDA and CDR2 SQIVND (reference sequence). The chain's CDR3 is CASSRGDRESAQHF. Here the CDR3 DNA reads TGTGCCAGTAGTCGGGGAGACAGGGAGTCAGCCCAGCATTTT. Looking up the rest from reference TRBV19 and TRBJ1-5 gives the full variable domain: DGGITQSPKYLFRKEGQNVTLSCEQNLNHDAMYWYRQDPGQGLRLIYYSQIVNDFQKGDIAEGYSVSREKKESFPLTVTSAQKNPTAFYLCASSRGDRESAQHFGDGTRLSIL.

Ten or more counts support this clonotype. The CDR3 here is CASSLAVSGTGDYGYTF. CDR3 nucleotides: TGTGCCAGCAGCTTAGCGGTTTCCGGGACAGGGGACTATGGCTACACCTTC. The chain uses TRBV7-2 and TRBJ1-2, with 10 nucleotides matching TRBD1. V lost 0 bases, J lost 3 bases, and 7 bases stayed unmatched. Germline V gene data show CDR1 as SGHTA and CDR2 as FQGNSA. The CDR3 is made up of 17 amino acids.

The chain uses TRBV12-3 or TRBV12-4 and TRBJ1-2; tentatively, D is TRBD1 (5 bases). Trimming pared 2 bases from V and 2 bases from J, leaving 12 bases between. The CDR3 covers 15 residues. As DNA, the CDR3 is TGTGCCAGCAGTTTATCCCAGGGACTAAACTATGGCTACACCTTC. Protein: CASSLSQGLNYGYTF.